This T cell receptor (beta chain) originates from a study of response to subunit inactivated influenza vaccine. Whole-study results and caveats: Every seasonal influenza vaccination brings in few new T cells, the authors suggested.

For this clonotype: Its matching antigen is unknown.

TCRdb fed the RT-PCR reads into MiXCR, producing one record per CDR3 protein. Seen here are under 500,000 distinct CDR3 sequences, approximately 11% observed once, and the top ten hold less than 15%. CDR1 is SGHTA, CDR2 FQGNSA, per germline. The CDR3 spans 14 residues. V was shortened by 4 bases and J by 4 bases, with 13 bases between the two germline ends. The receptor's source is a man in his fifties who received an inactivated influenza vaccine. The sequenced sample was PBMCs from blood, obtained roughly 47 days after vaccination. This chain uses TRBV7-2 with TRBJ1-1; perhaps TRBD1 as D (6 bases). The CDR3 loop reads CASSSQGRGTEAFF. As DNA, the CDR3 is TGTGCCAGCAGCTCTCAGGGGAGGGGCACTGAAGCTTTCTTT. Full variable domain (remainder filled in from reference TRBV7-2 and TRBJ1-1): GAGVSQSPSNKVTEKGKDVELRCDPISGHTALYWYRQSLGQGLEFLIYFQGNSAPDKSGLPSDRFSAERTGGSVSTLTIQRTQQEDSAVYLCASSSQGRGTEAFFGQGTRLTVV.